The sequence of this T cell receptor (beta chain) was determined in a study of T cells in pancreatic ductal adenocarcinoma. Notes on the study in general: This surgical cohort overrepresents the minority presenting with early-stage disease. Blood had more productive templates and around 8-fold more unique clonotypes than tumor. No significant tumor-blood clonality difference; means were about 0.11 and 0.072. Enrichment of CD45RO+ effector over naive T cells in tumors may bias clonality.

Germline V gene sequence: CDR1 MNHNS, CDR2 SASEGT. V gave up 2 bases and J gave up 5 bases, with 10 bases separating them. This CDR3 spans 13 amino acids. The selected patients with pancreatic ductal adenocarcinoma had surgery but no neoadjuvant therapy. Sequencing used immunoSEQ multiplex PCR; TCRdb keeps in-frame clones, though not all of them. Of about 98,000 clones in the sample, 90% to 95% are singletons; the top ten hold roughly 3.1%. Notes on this clone: What it binds is not known.

V usage is TRBV6-1 and J usage is TRBJ2-7, with D perhaps TRBD1 (6 bases). This receptor was identified in a human donor with pancreatic ductal adenocarcinoma. The sample taken for sequencing was PBMCs. The CDR3 region has the DNA TGTGCCAGCAGTGAAAACAGGGCCCACGAGCAGTACTTC. This codes for CASSENRAHEQYF.